The present entry profiles one T cell receptor beta chain with its context. This sample stems from a study of blood T cell repertoires in COVID-19. About the study: The cDNA or gDNA used as material had been derived from T cells, B-cell-depleted T cells, or PBMCs.

The assay was immunoSEQ multiplex PCR, and TCRdb's table has in-frame clones only and misses some. The sample records around 300,000 clones, approximately 85% being singletons. What was sequenced was PBMCs or T cells enriched from blood (not recorded which). This TCR was recovered from a woman in her thirties who had recovered from COVID-19.

This chain's CDR3 is CASSGGSAGYSGANVLTF. CDR3 nucleotides: TGTGCCAGCAGCGGTGGTAGTGCGGGGTACTCTGGGGCCAACGTCCTGACTTTC. The chain carries TRBV7-3 and TRBJ2-6; D is perhaps TRBD2 (6 bases). Trimming shortened V by 5 bases and J by 0 bases, and 17 bases separated the two germline ends. This CDR3 is built from 18 residues. From germline, CDR1 is SGHTA and CDR2 FQGTGA.